The source of this T cell receptor (beta chain) is a study of cytotoxic CD8 clonotypes in ibrutinib-treated CLL. Across the study: Response samples came after a median about 13 months of treatment, range 6 to 36.

Germline-derived CDR1 and CDR2 are LNHNV and YYDKDF (reference sequence). The V and J ends lost 4 bases and 4 bases, in that order; junction bases with no gene match: 5. The CDR3 spans 15 residues. Findings and limits, study-wide: Relative to age-matched healthy donors, clonality at baseline was higher, and it tracked circulating CD8+ T-cell counts. Ibrutinib response saw clonality rise, and progression saw it return toward baseline.

This clone was seen a handful of times. Its antigen remains unidentified. Assay: immunoSEQ multiplex PCR; the TCRdb copy retains only in-frame clones and omits some. The table has about 130,000 clones, about 78% seen once. The receptor comes from a human donor with chronic lymphocytic leukemia. Sequencing used PBMCs, obtained after 24 months of ibrutinib treatment. This chain uses TRBV15 with TRBJ1-4; 8 bases align to TRBD1. CDR3 amino acids: CATSNPTGDNEKLFF. The CDR3, as DNA: TGTGCCACCAGCAATCCGACAGGGGATAATGAAAAACTGTTTTTT. The full variable domain, rest sourced from reference TRBV15 and TRBJ1-4, is DAMVIQNPRYQVTQFGKPVTLSCSQTLNHNVMYWYQQKSSQAPKLLFHYYDKDFNNEADTPDNFQSRRPNTSFCFLDIRSPGLGDTAMYLCATSNPTGDNEKLFFGSGTQLSVL.